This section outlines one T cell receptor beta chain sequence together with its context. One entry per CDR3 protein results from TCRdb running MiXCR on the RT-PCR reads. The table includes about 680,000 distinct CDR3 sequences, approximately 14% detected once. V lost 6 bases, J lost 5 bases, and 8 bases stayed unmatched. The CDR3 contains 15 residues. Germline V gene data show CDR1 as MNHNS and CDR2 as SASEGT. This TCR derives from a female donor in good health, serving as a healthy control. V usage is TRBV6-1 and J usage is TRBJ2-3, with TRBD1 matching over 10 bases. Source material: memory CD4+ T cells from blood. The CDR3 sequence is CASSPGQGRGDTQYF. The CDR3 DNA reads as TGTGCCAGCAGCCCGGGACAGGGGAGGGGAGATACGCAGTATTTT.